Below, 23 T cell receptor beta chains from the same sample are listed, as sequenced in a study of T cell repertoires in cytomegalovirus infection. TCRdb re-called the reads through MiXCR, storing one row per CDR3 protein. Seen here are roughly 100,000 distinct CDR3 sequences, about 40% observed once, and the top ten hold approximately 69%. Which antigens these TCRs recognize remains unknown. The material was CD8+ T cells from cultured PBMCs, obtained from culture after CMV antigen stimulation. The receptors derive from a human donor in good health (CMV status not recorded). Some clones in this sample may be carry-over from other donors' samples.

The chain has TRBV7-3 and TRBJ2-5, with 11 positions matching TRBD1. The CDR3 is 16 residues long. CDR1 and CDR2 (germline): SGHTA, FQGTGA. The V gene end was trimmed by 8 bases and the J gene end by 5 bases; junction bases not matched to a gene: 13. The chain's CDR3 is CASSGQGAPPRETQYF. In DNA form, the CDR3 reads TGTGCCAGCTCAGGACAGGGGGCCCCTCCAAGGGAGACCCAGTACTTC. Based on the CDR3 plus reference TRBV7-3 and TRBJ2-5, the full variable domain is GAGVSQTPSNKVTEKGKYVELRCDPISGHTALYWYRQSLGQGPEFLIYFQGTGAADDSGLPNDRFFAVRPEGSVSTLKIQRTERGDSAVYLCASSGQGAPPRETQYFGPGTRLLVL.

The chain is built from TRBV9 and TRBJ2-1; TRBD1 aligns across 10 bases. This CDR3 is 19 amino acids long. V was pared by 0 bases and J by 3 bases, with 12 bases of the junction left unmatched. In germline, CDR1 is SGDLS, CDR2 YYNGEE. CDR3 coding DNA: TGTGCCAGCAGCGTAGGGGTGGACAGGGGGTACCTGGGCTACAATGAGCAGTTCTTC. This sequence encodes CASSVGVDRGYLGYNEQFF.

V is TRBV7-9 and J is TRBJ1-1, with D perhaps matching TRBD1 (5 bases). Per germline, CDR1 SEHNR and CDR2 FQNEAQ (reference sequence). Trimming shortened V by 4 bases and J by 2 bases, and 8 bases separated the two germline ends. The CDR3 is made up of 13 amino acids. CDR3 DNA: TGTGCCAGCAGCTCGACAGTAAACACTGAAGCTTTCTTT. Its translation: CASSSTVNTEAFF.

This chain connects TRBV11-3 to TRBJ2-7; no definite D call. The CDR3 length is 14 residues. V was trimmed by 0 bases and J by 1 base, leaving 7 bases between them. Germline assignment: CDR1 SGHNT and CDR2 YENEEA. This CDR3 is CASSLEADSYEQYF. DNA of the CDR3: TGTGCCAGCAGCTTAGAGGCAGATTCCTACGAGCAGTACTTC.

The chain carries TRBV19 and TRBJ1-6, with 8 bases lining up with TRBD1. V shed 7 bases, J shed 4 bases, and the junction held 6 bases outside the gene matches. There are 15 residues in the CDR3. Germline CDR1 reads LNHDA; CDR2 reads SQIVND (reference sequence). The CDR3 region is CASTEDRAYNSPLHF. The CDR3 DNA sequence: TGTGCCAGTACCGAGGACAGGGCGTATAATTCACCCCTCCACTTT.

The chain combines TRBV27 with TRBJ1-2; D ambiguous. There are 13 residues in the CDR3. The V and J ends lost 3 bases and 8 bases respectively, with 13 bases between them. From germline, CDR1 is MNHEY and CDR2 SMNVEV (reference sequence). CDR3 region: CASSFGPYKGYTF. Written as DNA, the CDR3 is TGTGCCAGCAGTTTCGGACCTTATAAAGGCTACACCTTC.

The chain links TRBV19 to TRBJ2-3; D gene uncertain. This CDR3 is built from 15 residues. Trimming pared 1 base from V and 4 bases from J, leaving 12 bases between. CDR1 LNHDA and CDR2 SQIVND come from the germline V gene (reference sequence). CDR3 DNA: TGTGCCAGTAGTATAGTTCGTCGCGGATCAGATACGCAGTATTTT. This sequence encodes CASSIVRRGSDTQYF.

In this sample, this clonotype turned up a few times. This chain uses TRBV7-9 with TRBJ2-2; TRBD2 aligns across 14 bases. The CDR3 has 18 residues. Losses at the gene ends were 7 bases for V and 0 bases for J; bases not matched to a gene: 7. Germline values: CDR1 SEHNR, CDR2 FQNEAQ (reference sequence). CDR3: CASTGGTSGGTNTGELFF. The CDR3 DNA reads as TGTGCCAGCACAGGCGGGACTAGCGGGGGTACGAACACCGGGGAGCTGTTTTTT.

The chain recombines TRBV11-2 with TRBJ2-3, with 10 bases aligning to TRBD2. The CDR3 extends over 15 amino acids. J lost 3 bases, V lost 2 bases, and 2 bases had no gene match. CDR1 and CDR2 (germline): SGHAT, FQNNGV. CDR3 coding DNA: TGTGCCAGCAGCTTAACTAGCGGGGAGACAGATACGCAGTATTTT. Translation gives CASSLTSGETDTQYF.

This chain uses TRBV11-3 with TRBJ2-7, with TRBD1 identical over 7 bases. CDR3 length equals 13 residues. Per germline, CDR1 SGHNT and CDR2 YENEEA. V shed 4 bases and J 6 bases; nucleotides not matched to a gene: 6. CDR3 residues: CASSSGTVAEQYF. The CDR3, as DNA: TGTGCCAGCAGCTCGGGGACAGTTGCCGAGCAGTACTTC. Variable domain in full (rest from reference TRBV11-3 and TRBJ2-7): EAGVVQSPRYKIIEKKQPVAFWCNPISGHNTLYWYLQNLGQGPELLIRYENEEAVDDSQLPKDRFSAERLKGVDSTLKIQPAELGDSAVYLCASSSGTVAEQYFGPGTRLTVT.

This chain links TRBV4-1 with TRBJ2-3; D possibly corresponds to TRBD2 (7 bases). The length of the CDR3 is 15 residues. Germline V gene lookup returns CDR1 MGHRA and CDR2 YSYEKL. V lost 0 bases to trimming and J lost 6 bases, with 13 bases between them. CDR3 nucleotides: TGCGCCAGCAGCCAAGAGGGAGGGACAAGGGATACGCAGTATTTT. It specifies CASSQEGGTRDTQYF.

This clonotype showed up many times. The chain links TRBV10-3 to TRBJ2-1, with D maybe TRBD1 (6 bases). The germline gives CDR1 ENHRY, CDR2 SYGVKD. The CDR3 consists of 13 residues. Trimming stripped 10 bases from V and 8 bases from J, with 18 bases between. The CDR3 is CATGNRESDEQFF. CDR3 sequence (DNA): TGTGCCACGGGCAACAGGGAGTCCGATGAGCAGTTCTTC.

The V call is TRBV2, the J call TRBJ2-3, with 8 nucleotides matching TRBD2. This CDR3 comprises 12 residues. Germline CDR1 and CDR2: SNHLY and FYNNEI. Trimming removed 11 bases from V and 2 bases from J; junction bases left unmatched: 3. The CDR3 sequence is CAGAGDTDTQYF. DNA for the CDR3: TGTGCCGGAGCGGGGGACACAGATACGCAGTATTTT.

The chain recombines TRBV7-6 with TRBJ2-5; D call uncertain. Between the trimmed V and J ends, which lost 2 bases and 4 bases, there was a span of 2 bases. CDR3 length: 11 residues. CDR1 and CDR2 (germline): SGHVS, FNYEAQ. The CDR3 protein is CASSLLETQYF. DNA of the CDR3: TGTGCCAGCAGCTTATTAGAGACCCAGTACTTC.

The CDR3 reads CASSLASGSTFNTEAFF. In DNA form, the CDR3 reads TGTGCCAGCAGCTTGGCGTCAGGGTCGACGTTTAACACTGAAGCTTTCTTT. The chain is built from TRBV5-4 and TRBJ1-1, with D possibly TRBD1 on 5 matching bases. Deletions cut 0 bases from V and 2 bases from J, with 17 bases between. CDR1 and CDR2 (germline): SGHNT, YYREEE (reference sequence). This CDR3 region has 17 residues.

The chain employs TRBV7-6 and TRBJ2-1; perhaps D is TRBD1 or TRBD2 (5 bases each). Germline V gives CDR1 SGHVS, CDR2 FNYEAQ. The CDR3 totals 16 residues. Trimming stripped 5 bases from V and 1 base from J, with 15 bases between. In nucleotides, the CDR3 is TGTGCCAGCAGCGGCTCCGGGACGGCTTCCTACAATGAGCAGTTCTTC. Protein product: CASSGSGTASYNEQFF.

The V call is TRBV19, the J call TRBJ1-2; possible D gene TRBD1, 5 bases. This CDR3 comprises 14 residues. CDR1 is LNHDA, CDR2 SQIVND, per germline (reference sequence). Trimming pared 1 base from V and 4 bases from J, leaving 10 bases between. The CDR3 spells CASSIVTEGYGYTF. The CDR3 coding sequence is TGTGCCAGTAGTATAGTGACAGAAGGCTATGGCTACACCTTC.

This clonotype turned up a few times. The V call is TRBV7-6, the J call TRBJ2-7, with 8 bases matching TRBD2. With 3 bases clipped from V and 6 bases from J, the junction kept 7 bases outside the gene matches. The germline V gene has CDR1 SGHVS and CDR2 FNYEAQ. The CDR3 has 14 amino acids. In DNA, the CDR3 is TGTGCCAGCAGCTTCTCCGGCGGGGGGAGCGAGCAGTACTTC. Translated, it gives CASSFSGGGSEQYF. Full variable domain (missing parts from reference TRBV7-6 and TRBJ2-7): GAGVSQSPRYKVTKRGQDVALRCDPISGHVSLYWYRQALGQGPEFLTYFNYEAQQDKSGLPNDRFSAERPEGSISTLTIQRTEQRDSAMYRCASSFSGGGSEQYFGPGTRLTVT.

The chain combines TRBV7-4 with TRBJ1-2; D not certain. Trimming stripped 4 bases from V and 5 bases from J, with 14 bases between. CDR1 and CDR2 (germline): SGHVT, SQSDAQ. There are 14 residues in the CDR3. The CDR3: CASSSPVGWYGYTF. CDR3 DNA: TGTGCCAGCAGCTCCCCGGTTGGTTGGTATGGCTACACCTTC.

The chain is built from TRBV7-3 and TRBJ2-1, with 7 bases matching TRBD1. Looked up from germline, CDR1 is SGHTA and CDR2 is FQGTGA. V shed 3 bases, J shed 9 bases, and the junction held 8 bases outside the gene matches. The CDR3 sequence is 14 residues long. CDR3 loop: CASSFVTGLGEQFF. CDR3 coding DNA: TGTGCCAGCAGCTTCGTGACAGGGTTGGGTGAGCAGTTCTTC.

V is TRBV4-1 and J is TRBJ1-4, with D hard to call. V was trimmed by 0 bases and J by 0 bases, leaving 5 bases between them. The CDR3 covers 15 residues. Per germline, CDR1 MGHRA and CDR2 YSYEKL. CDR3 loop: CASSQEHSTNEKLFF. For the CDR3, the DNA is TGCGCCAGCAGCCAAGAGCACTCAACTAATGAAAAACTGTTTTTT.

The chain links TRBV9 to TRBJ2-2; D ambiguous. This CDR3 has 12 amino acids. The ends were cut back, 5 bases at V and 7 bases at J, with 9 bases in the middle. Germline V lookup: CDR1 SGDLS, CDR2 YYNGEE. CDR3 bases: TGTGCCAGCAGTGAAAAAGGCGGGGAGCTGTTTTTT. It translates to CASSEKGGELFF.

V and J are TRBV20-1 and TRBJ2-1; D unclear. The CDR3 contains 14 residues. Trimming pared 0 bases from V and 8 bases from J, leaving 14 bases between. CDR1 and CDR2 from the germline V gene are DFQATT and SNEGSKA (reference sequence). CDR3 residues: CSAREGWDSDEQFF. CDR3 DNA: TGCAGTGCTAGAGAAGGTTGGGATTCGGATGAGCAGTTCTTC.